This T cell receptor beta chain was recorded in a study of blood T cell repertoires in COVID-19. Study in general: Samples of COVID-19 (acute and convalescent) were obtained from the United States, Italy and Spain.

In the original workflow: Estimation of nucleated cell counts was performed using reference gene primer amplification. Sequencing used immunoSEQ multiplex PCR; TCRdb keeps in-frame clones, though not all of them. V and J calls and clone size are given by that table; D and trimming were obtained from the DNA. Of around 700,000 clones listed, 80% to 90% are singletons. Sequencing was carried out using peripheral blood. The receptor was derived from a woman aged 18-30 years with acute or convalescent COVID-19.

The CDR3 bases are TGTGCCAGTAGTATGAGGGACCGGGGGGTAAATCGGTCGTATGGCTACACCTTC. It translates to CASSMRDRGVNRSYGYTF. The chain recombines TRBV19 with TRBJ1-2, with D perhaps TRBD1 (5 bases). The CDR3 runs 18 residues. The germline V gene encodes CDR1 LNHDA and CDR2 SQIVND (reference sequence). V was clipped by 3 bases and J by 5 bases, with 25 bases between them.